This passage covers 25 T cell receptor beta chains from one sample sequenced in a study of blood T cells in healthy people across ages (dated by TCRdb to about 2015). The library was produced with 5' RACE. The instrument given in TCRdb is Illumina HiSeq 2500. The second PCR ran for roughly 6 to 11 cycles and used a J-beta primer mix along with a sample-barcoded 5' primer. TCRdb's own reprocessing of the public reads used fastp at Q25 and MiXCR and kept productive beta chains. Entries that share a CDR3 protein sequence are merged under the most common genes and DNA. The sample data list some 800,000 distinct CDR3 sequences, and about 25% of these were observed just once. Approximately 3.7% of the sample is held by the ten biggest clonotypes. This sample was also put to use in a study of T cells of mothers and their children.

Sample: blood. The receptor source for this set is a boy younger than 18 in good health.

The rearrangement uses TRBV12-3 or TRBV12-4 and TRBJ2-3; D may match TRBD1 or TRBD2 (6 bases each). The V end lost 0 bases, the J end lost 6 bases, and 16 bases lay between the germline ends. This CDR3 is 16 amino acids long. The DNA of the CDR3 is TGTGCCAGCAGTTTAGCGGGGGGCCCCTCGGGGGATACGCAGTATTTT. It is translated as CASSLAGGPSGDTQYF.

The chain employs TRBV7-2 and TRBJ1-2, with 7 bases fitting TRBD1. The CDR3 contains 14 residues. Germline values: CDR1 SGHTA, CDR2 FQGNSA. Trimming cost V 4 bases and J 4 bases; bases outside gene matches: 6. The CDR3 spells CASSSEQGSYGYTF. CDR3 DNA: TGTGCCAGCAGCTCCGAACAGGGGAGCTATGGCTACACCTTC.

The chain employs TRBV20-1 and TRBJ1-2, with D maybe TRBD1 (5 bases). V was cut by 0 bases and J by 1 base, with 27 bases left in between. The CDR3 is 20 residues long. CDR1 and CDR2 from the germline V gene are DFQATT and SNEGSKA (reference sequence). The CDR3 region has the DNA TGCAGTGCTAGAGATTCGGGTGGTGGGACCGGTCCCCCCTATAACTATGGCTACACCTTC. This encodes CSARDSGGGTGPPYNYGYTF.

This chain links TRBV20-1 with TRBJ2-3, with a tentative D call TRBD1 (6 bases). Germline-derived CDR1 and CDR2 are DFQATT and SNEGSKA (reference sequence). Trimming removed 6 bases from V and 2 bases from J, with 12 bases in between. The CDR3 has 13 amino acids. CDR3 loop: CSALAGATDTQYF. CDR3 nucleotides: TGCAGTGCATTGGCAGGGGCCACAGATACGCAGTATTTT.

V gene TRBV5-1 combines with J gene TRBJ1-4; 9 nucleotides agree with TRBD1. In germline, CDR1 is SGHRS, CDR2 YFSETQ. This CDR3 comprises 16 residues. V was pared by 0 bases and J by 8 bases, with 8 bases of the junction left unmatched. CDR3 residues: CASSLASSQGAEKLFF. The CDR3 nucleotides are TGCGCCAGCAGCTTGGCTTCTTCACAGGGGGCGGAAAAACTGTTTTTT.

This clonotype was seen a handful of times. This chain links TRBV6-6 with TRBJ1-1; no clear D gene. The CDR3 sequence is 12 residues long. Germline V gives CDR1 MNHNY, CDR2 SVGAGI (reference sequence). The V and J ends lost 6 bases and 3 bases respectively, with 8 bases between them. CDR3 bases: TGTGCCAGCAGCCAGATGGACACTGAAGCTTTCTTT. Amino acid sequence: CASSQMDTEAFF.

J is TRBJ2-5 and V is TRBV18; TRBD1 aligns across 7 bases. The CDR3 has 14 residues. J lost 4 bases, V lost 2 bases, and 4 bases had no gene match. CDR1 is KGHSH, CDR2 LQKENI, per germline. The CDR3 DNA reads as TGTGCCAGCTCACCAACGACAGGGATAGAGACCCAGTACTTC. Protein: CASSPTTGIETQYF.

Concerning this clonotype itself: The junction differs from germline at one of its ends, possibly a read error. The V call is TRBV6-2 or TRBV6-3, the J call TRBJ1-2; D gene uncertain. The CDR3 is made up of 14 amino acids. Germline loops: CDR1 MNHEY, CDR2 SVGEGT. The DNA for the CDR3 is TGTGCCAGCAATTACCCGACGGCGGGCTATGGCTACACCTTC. Protein product: CASNYPTAGYGYTF.

The sample holds one count of this clonotype. The chain is built from TRBV11-3 and TRBJ2-5, with 8 bases fitting TRBD2. Germline V CDR1 and CDR2: SGHNT, YENEEA. The CDR3 contains 14 residues. Trimming at V came to 2 bases and at J to 4 bases, leaving 3 bases not matched to a gene. The CDR3 is CASSLTGGPETQYF. The DNA of the CDR3 is TGTGCCAGCAGCTTAACGGGAGGGCCAGAGACCCAGTACTTC.

V usage is TRBV6-5 and J usage is TRBJ1-4; weak D call: TRBD1 (6 bases). V was cut by 0 bases and J by 3 bases, with 20 bases left in between. The CDR3 has 19 amino acids. The V gene's germline CDR1 is MNHEY and CDR2 SVGAGI. The CDR3 sequence: CASSYSGRGRRRANEKLFF. The DNA for the CDR3 is TGTGCCAGCAGTTACTCAGGCAGGGGAAGAAGGCGAGCTAATGAAAAACTGTTTTTT.

There are a few counts of this clonotype. This chain joins TRBV29-1 and TRBJ2-7; the D gene is possibly TRBD2 (6 bases). There are 13 residues in the CDR3. Germline V CDR1 and CDR2: SQVTM, ANQGSEA. The V end was cut by 1 base, the J end by 3 bases, with 10 bases between. As DNA, the CDR3 is TGCAGCGTTGAAGCGGGAGAAAACTACGAGCAGTACTTC. Protein sequence: CSVEAGENYEQYF.

This clonotype has more than one count but fewer than ten. Written as DNA, the CDR3 is TGTGCCAGCTCGTCGGGTTCCGAATGGAACACTGAAGCTTTCTTT. This encodes CASSSGSEWNTEAFF. This rearrangement joins TRBV18 to TRBJ1-1; no firm D call. This CDR3 spans 15 amino acids. Germline CDR1 and CDR2: KGHSH and LQKENI. V was cut by 6 bases and J by 1 base, with 15 bases left in between.

The V call is TRBV29-1, the J call TRBJ1-2; D is uncertain. CDR1 is SQVTM and CDR2 is ANQGSEA in the germline V gene. V shed 2 bases and J shed 4 bases, with 11 bases lying between them. The CDR3 runs 13 residues. The CDR3 bases are TGCAGCGTTGAATCCGCCAGCATCTATGGCTACACCTTC. This gives the protein CSVESASIYGYTF.

The gene calls are TRBV10-3 and TRBJ2-5; perhaps TRBD2 as D (6 bases). The CDR3 runs to 13 residues. The V gene's germline CDR1 is ENHRY and CDR2 SYGVKD. Trimming took 8 bases from V and 0 from J, leaving 10 bases between them. In DNA, the CDR3 is TGTGCCATCGCCGCGGGACACCAAGAGACCCAGTACTTC. Amino acids: CAIAAGHQETQYF.

V and J are TRBV9 and TRBJ2-5, with 11 bases aligning to TRBD2. The CDR3 is made up of 15 amino acids. Losses at the gene ends were 3 bases for V and 2 bases for J; bases not matched to a gene: 3. Per germline, CDR1 SGDLS and CDR2 YYNGEE. CDR3 loop: CASSASGGRQETQYF. The CDR3 bases are TGTGCCAGCAGCGCTAGCGGGGGGCGGCAAGAGACCCAGTACTTC.

This clonotype has more than one count but fewer than ten. The rearrangement uses TRBV6-2 or TRBV6-3 and TRBJ1-2; possible D gene TRBD1, 5 bases. Germline CDR1 reads MNHEY; CDR2 reads SVGEGT. Trimming removed 5 bases at V and 2 bases at J, with 9 bases between. The CDR3 has 13 amino acids. The CDR3 nucleotides are TGTGCCAGCAGTGACAGACCAAACTATGGCTACACCTTC. Translation gives CASSDRPNYGYTF.

This clonotype was seen a handful of times. The J gene is TRBJ2-1, the V gene TRBV5-1; 8 bases agree with TRBD2. V lost 4 bases, J lost 3 bases, and 9 bases stayed unmatched. Germline CDR1 and CDR2: SGHRS and YFSETQ. This CDR3 region has 16 residues. CDR3 DNA: TGCGCCAGCAGCCCATCAGCGGGGGTGATCTACAATGAGCAGTTCTTC. Protein sequence: CASSPSAGVIYNEQFF.

This clonotype was picked up a small number of times. The chain carries TRBV5-1 and TRBJ2-2, with 9 bases aligning to TRBD1. Trimming at V came to 4 bases and at J to 4 bases, leaving 8 bases not matched to a gene. In germline, CDR1 is SGHRS, CDR2 YFSETQ. There are 16 residues in the CDR3. The CDR3 loop reads CASSLGDRAATGELFF. CDR3 nucleotides: TGCGCCAGCAGCCTAGGGGACAGGGCCGCCACCGGGGAGCTGTTTTTT.

This clonotype has only a few counts. CDR3 nucleotide sequence: TGTGCCAGCAGCAATGACAATGAGCAGTTCTTC. Translation: CASSNDNEQFF. The chain carries TRBV9 and TRBJ2-1; D is ambiguous. V dropped 4 bases and J dropped 5 bases, with 4 bases sitting between them. This CDR3 has 11 residues. In germline, CDR1 is SGDLS, CDR2 YYNGEE.

This clonotype was seen only a few times. The V gene is TRBV29-1, the J gene TRBJ2-1; D uncertain. V was cut by 4 bases and J by 4 bases, with 14 bases left in between. The germline CDR1 and CDR2 sequences are SQVTM and ANQGSEA. The CDR3 totals 14 residues. In nucleotides, the CDR3 is TGCAGCGTTGTTGGCCCCCCCCAATACAATGAGCAGTTCTTC. This codes for CSVVGPPQYNEQFF.

This chain joins TRBV6-2 or TRBV6-3 and TRBJ2-5; TRBD1 is a possible D gene (6 bases). TRBJ2-7 matches the DNA end more closely, so the J call is doubtful. Germline CDR1 and CDR2: MNHEY and SVGEGT. This CDR3 contains 13 residues. CDR3 sequence (DNA): TGTGCCAGCACGACACAGGGACCCTACGAGCAGTACTTC. This encodes CASTTQGPYEQYF.

DNA for the CDR3: TGTGCCAGCAGTAAAACTAGCGGGAGTTACACAGATACGCAGTATTTT. This gives the protein CASSKTSGSYTDTQYF. This rearrangement joins TRBV6-1 to TRBJ2-3, with TRBD2 identical over 11 bases. CDR1 is MNHNS, CDR2 SASEGT, per germline. J gave up 2 bases and V 5 bases, and 6 bases lay outside the gene matches. This CDR3 comprises 16 residues.

The chain carries TRBV2 and TRBJ1-1; D might be TRBD1 (6 bases). The CDR3 is made up of 19 amino acids. The V and J ends lost 11 bases and 4 bases respectively, with 35 bases between them. Germline CDR1 reads SNHLY; CDR2 reads FYNNEI. The CDR3 loop is CAAELGRGAELGKSTEAFF. The CDR3 nucleotides are TGTGCCGCAGAGCTCGGGAGGGGGGCTGAACTTGGAAAGAGCACTGAAGCTTTCTTT.

This clonotype has a handful of counts. The chain joins TRBV7-3 to TRBJ2-7, with D tentatively TRBD1 (5 bases). CDR1 and CDR2 (germline): SGHTA, FQGTGA. This CDR3 is built from 15 residues. V was cut by 2 bases and J by 5 bases, with 16 bases left in between. The CDR3 loop is CASSLVGGKGHEQYF. The CDR3 nucleotides are TGTGCCAGCAGCTTAGTAGGTGGTAAGGGGCACGAGCAGTACTTC.

V and J are TRBV29-1 and TRBJ2-3; 8 bases agree with TRBD1. J gave up 2 bases and V 3 bases, and 7 bases lay outside the gene matches. Germline CDR1 and CDR2: SQVTM and ANQGSEA. This CDR3 spans 15 amino acids. This chain's CDR3 is CSVESETGDTDTQYF. CDR3 coding DNA: TGCAGCGTTGAGAGTGAGACAGGGGACACAGATACGCAGTATTTT.